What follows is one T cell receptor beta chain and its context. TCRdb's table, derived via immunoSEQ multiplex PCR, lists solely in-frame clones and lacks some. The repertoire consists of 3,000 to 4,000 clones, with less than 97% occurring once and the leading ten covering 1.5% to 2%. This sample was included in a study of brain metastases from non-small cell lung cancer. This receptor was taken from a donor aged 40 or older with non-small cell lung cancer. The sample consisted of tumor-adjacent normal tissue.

DNA for the CDR3: TGTGCCCGAAGGGCTCCCTACGAGCAGTACTTC. It is translated as CARRAPYEQYF. This sequence joins TRBV24-1 and TRBJ2-7, with no clear D. Germline-derived CDR1 and CDR2 are KGHDR and SFDVKD. The V gene lost 12 bases and the J gene lost 2 bases, with 10 bases spanning the gap. This CDR3 region has 11 residues.